This T cell receptor (beta chain) is from a study of cytomegalovirus exposure and HLA in healthy donors. The PCR ran on 60 Vbeta and 13 Jbeta primers. Profiled with immunoSEQ multiplex PCR; TCRdb holds only in-frame clones, not every one. This listing includes tens of thousands of clones. The CDR3 spans 11 residues. CDR1 is GTSNPN and CDR2 is SVGIG in the germline V gene (reference sequence). This TCR was recovered from a woman between 35 and 50 years old in good health and CMV-seropositive. The chain recombines TRBV30 with TRBJ2-3; the D gene is possibly TRBD1 (5 bases). Sequencing was performed on PBMCs. CDR3 DNA sequence: TGTGCACAGGAGCCTGTGGATACGCAGTATTTT. Residues: CAQEPVDTQYF.